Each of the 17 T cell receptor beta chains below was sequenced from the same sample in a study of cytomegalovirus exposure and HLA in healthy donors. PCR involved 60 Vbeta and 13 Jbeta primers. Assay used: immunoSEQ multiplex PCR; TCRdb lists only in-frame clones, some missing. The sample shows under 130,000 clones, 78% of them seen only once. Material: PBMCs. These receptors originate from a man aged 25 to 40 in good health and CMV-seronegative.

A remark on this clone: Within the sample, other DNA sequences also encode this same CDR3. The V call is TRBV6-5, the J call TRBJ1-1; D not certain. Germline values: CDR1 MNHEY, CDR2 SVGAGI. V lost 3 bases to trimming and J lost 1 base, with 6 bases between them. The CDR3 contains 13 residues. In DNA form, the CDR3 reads TGTGCCAGCAGTTATGGCAGGAACACTGAAGCTTTCTTT. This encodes CASSYGRNTEAFF.

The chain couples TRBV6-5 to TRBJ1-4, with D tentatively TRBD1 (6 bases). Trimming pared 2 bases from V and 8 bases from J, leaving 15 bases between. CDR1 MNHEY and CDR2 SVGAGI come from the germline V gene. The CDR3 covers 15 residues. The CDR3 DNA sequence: TGTGCCAGCAGTTACGAAGAGACAGGCCCCGAAAAACTGTTTTTT. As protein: CASSYEETGPEKLFF.

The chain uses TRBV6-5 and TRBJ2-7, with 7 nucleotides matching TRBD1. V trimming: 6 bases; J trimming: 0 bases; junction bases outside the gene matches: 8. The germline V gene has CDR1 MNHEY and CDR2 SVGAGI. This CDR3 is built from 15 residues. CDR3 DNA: TGTGCCAGCAGGAGAGGTCAGGGGGTCTCCTACGAGCAGTACTTC. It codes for CASRRGQGVSYEQYF.

In DNA, the CDR3 is TGTGCCAGCAGCTTAAGGGGGCTGAACACTGAAGCTTTCTTT. Protein: CASSLRGLNTEAFF. The gene calls are TRBV5-4 and TRBJ1-1; 7 bases are a match to TRBD1. In germline, CDR1 is SGHNT, CDR2 YYREEE (reference sequence). V lost 2 bases and J lost 0; bases outside the gene matches: 1. CDR3 length equals 14 residues.

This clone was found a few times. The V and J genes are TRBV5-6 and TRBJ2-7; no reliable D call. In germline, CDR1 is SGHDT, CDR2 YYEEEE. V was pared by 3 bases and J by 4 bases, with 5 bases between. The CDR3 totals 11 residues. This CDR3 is CASSSEYEQYF. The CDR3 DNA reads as TGTGCCAGCAGCTCGGAGTACGAGCAGTACTTC. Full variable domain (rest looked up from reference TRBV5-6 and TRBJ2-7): DAGVTQSPTHLIKTRGQQVTLRCSPKSGHDTVSWYQQALGQGPQFIFQYYEEEERQRGNFPDRFSGHQFPNYSSELNVNALLLGDSALYLCASSSEYEQYFGPGTRLTVT.

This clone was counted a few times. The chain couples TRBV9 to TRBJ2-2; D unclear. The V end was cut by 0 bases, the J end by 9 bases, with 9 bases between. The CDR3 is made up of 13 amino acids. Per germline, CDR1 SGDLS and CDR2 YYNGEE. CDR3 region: CASSVDLDRELFF. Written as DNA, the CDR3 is TGTGCCAGCAGCGTAGACCTAGACCGGGAGCTGTTTTTT.

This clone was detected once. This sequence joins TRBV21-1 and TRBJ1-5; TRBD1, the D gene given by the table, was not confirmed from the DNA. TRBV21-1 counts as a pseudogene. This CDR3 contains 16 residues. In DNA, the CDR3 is TGTGCCAGCAGCCAAGGGGACAGGCTAAGGAGTCAGCCCCAGCATTTT. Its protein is CASSQGDRLRSQPQHF.

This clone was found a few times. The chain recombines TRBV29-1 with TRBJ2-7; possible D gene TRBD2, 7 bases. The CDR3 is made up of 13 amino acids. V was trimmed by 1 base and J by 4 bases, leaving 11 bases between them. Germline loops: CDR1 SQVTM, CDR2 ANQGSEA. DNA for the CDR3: TGCAGCGTTGAAGGCGGGGGCCGATACGAGCAGTACTTC. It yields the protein CSVEGGGRYEQYF.

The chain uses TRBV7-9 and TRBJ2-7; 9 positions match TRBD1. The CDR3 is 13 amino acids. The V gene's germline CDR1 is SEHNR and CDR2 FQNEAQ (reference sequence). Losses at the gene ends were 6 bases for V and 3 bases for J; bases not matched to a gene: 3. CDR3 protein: CASRGTGNYEQYF. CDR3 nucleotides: TGTGCCAGCAGAGGGACAGGGAACTACGAGCAGTACTTC. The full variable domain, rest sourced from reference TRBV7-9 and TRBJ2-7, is DTGVSQNPRHKITKRGQNVTFRCDPISEHNRLYWYRQTLGQGPEFLTYFQNEAQLEKSRLLSDRFSAERPKGSFSTLEIQRTEQGDSAMYLCASRGTGNYEQYFGPGTRLTVT.

For the CDR3, the DNA is TGCAGCGTAGGACTAGCTCGCTACAATGAGCAGTTCTTC. This encodes CSVGLARYNEQFF. V usage is TRBV29-1 and J usage is TRBJ2-1, with 8 bases aligning to TRBD2. V was clipped by 6 bases and J by 3 bases; unmatched bases: 4. The CDR3 extends over 13 amino acids. CDR1 is SQVTM and CDR2 is ANQGSEA in the germline V gene.

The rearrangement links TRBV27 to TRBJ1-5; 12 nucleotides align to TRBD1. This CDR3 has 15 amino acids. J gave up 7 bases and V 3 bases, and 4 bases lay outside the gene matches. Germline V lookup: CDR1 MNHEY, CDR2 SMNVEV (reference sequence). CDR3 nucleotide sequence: TGTGCCAGCAGTTTCGGGACAGGGGGCGGACAGCCCCAGCATTTT. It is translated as CASSFGTGGGQPQHF.

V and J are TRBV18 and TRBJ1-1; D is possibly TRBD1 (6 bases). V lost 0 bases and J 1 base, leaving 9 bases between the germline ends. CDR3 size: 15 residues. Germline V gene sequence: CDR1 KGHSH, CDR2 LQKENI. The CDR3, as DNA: TGTGCCAGCTCACCACCGAGGGGGAAGAACACTGAAGCTTTCTTT. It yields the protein CASSPPRGKNTEAFF.

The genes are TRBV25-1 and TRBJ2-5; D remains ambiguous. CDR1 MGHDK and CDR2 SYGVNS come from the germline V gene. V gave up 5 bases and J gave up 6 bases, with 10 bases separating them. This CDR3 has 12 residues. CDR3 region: CASSSRQKTQYF. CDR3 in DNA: TGTGCCAGCAGTTCCAGGCAGAAGACCCAGTACTTC.

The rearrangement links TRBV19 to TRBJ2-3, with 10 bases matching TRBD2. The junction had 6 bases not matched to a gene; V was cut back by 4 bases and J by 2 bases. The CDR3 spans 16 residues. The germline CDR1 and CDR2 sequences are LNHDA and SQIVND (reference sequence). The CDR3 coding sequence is TGTGCCAGTAGTAGCCGGACTAGCGGATTCACAGATACGCAGTATTTT. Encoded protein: CASSSRTSGFTDTQYF. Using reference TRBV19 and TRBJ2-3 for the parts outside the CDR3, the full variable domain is DGGITQSPKYLFRKEGQNVTLSCEQNLNHDAMYWYRQDPGQGLRLIYYSQIVNDFQKGDIAEGYSVSREKKESFPLTVTSAQKNPTAFYLCASSSRTSGFTDTQYFGPGTRLTVL.

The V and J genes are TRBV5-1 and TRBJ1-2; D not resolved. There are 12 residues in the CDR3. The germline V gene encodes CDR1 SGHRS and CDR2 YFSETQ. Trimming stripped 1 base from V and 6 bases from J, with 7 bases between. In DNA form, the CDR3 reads TGCGCCAGCAGCTTGCAGGCTGATGGCTACACCTTC. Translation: CASSLQADGYTF. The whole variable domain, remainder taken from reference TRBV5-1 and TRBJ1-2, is KAGVTQTPRYLIKTRGQQVTLSCSPISGHRSVSWYQQTPGQGLQFLFEYFSETQRNKGNFPGRFSGRQFSNSRSEMNVSTLELGDSALYLCASSLQADGYTFGSGTRLTVV.

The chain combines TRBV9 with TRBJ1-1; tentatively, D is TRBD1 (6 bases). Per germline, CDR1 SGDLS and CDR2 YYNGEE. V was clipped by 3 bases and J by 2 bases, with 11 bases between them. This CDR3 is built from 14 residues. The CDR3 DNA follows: TGTGCCAGCAGCGCCGGGACACCAAACACTGAAGCTTTCTTT. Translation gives CASSAGTPNTEAFF.

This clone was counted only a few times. The CDR3 DNA reads TGTGCCATCAGTGAGTCGAGGACTGAAGCTTTCTTT. This sequence encodes CAISESRTEAFF. The chain couples TRBV10-3 to TRBJ1-1; D gene unclear. Trimming removed 0 bases from V and 5 bases from J, with 4 bases in between. From germline, CDR1 is ENHRY and CDR2 SYGVKD. This CDR3 has 12 residues.